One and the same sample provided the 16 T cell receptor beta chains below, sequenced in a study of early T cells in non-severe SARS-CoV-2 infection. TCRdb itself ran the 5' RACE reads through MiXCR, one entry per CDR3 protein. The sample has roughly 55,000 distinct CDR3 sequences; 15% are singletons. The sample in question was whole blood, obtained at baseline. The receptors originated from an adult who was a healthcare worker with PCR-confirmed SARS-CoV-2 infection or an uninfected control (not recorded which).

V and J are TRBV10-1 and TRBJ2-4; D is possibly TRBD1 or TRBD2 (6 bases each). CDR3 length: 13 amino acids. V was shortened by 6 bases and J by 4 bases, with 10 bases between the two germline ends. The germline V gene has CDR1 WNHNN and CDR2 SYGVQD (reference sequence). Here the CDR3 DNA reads TGCGCCAGCAGGAGGGGGGCTAAAAACATTCAGTACTTC. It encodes CASRRGAKNIQYF.

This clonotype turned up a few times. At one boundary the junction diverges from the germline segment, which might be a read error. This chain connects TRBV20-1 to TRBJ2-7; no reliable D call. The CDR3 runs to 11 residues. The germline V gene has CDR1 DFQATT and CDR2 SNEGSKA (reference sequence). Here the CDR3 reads CSAVDGPERYF. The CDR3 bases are TGCAGTGCTGTTGACGGCCCTGAGCGGTACTTC.

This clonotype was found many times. The CDR3 region is CASSHRDRGDEQYF. CDR3 bases: TGTGCCAGCAGCCACCGGGACAGGGGCGACGAGCAGTACTTC. The chain carries TRBV3-1 and TRBJ2-7, with TRBD1 identical over 10 bases. V lost 3 bases to trimming and J lost 5 bases; unmatched junction nucleotides: 4. The CDR3 runs to 14 residues. Germline assignment: CDR1 LGHDT and CDR2 YNNKEL (reference sequence).

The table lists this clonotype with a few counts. The CDR3: CASSLEGFGEKLFF. The CDR3 DNA follows: TGCGCCAGCAGCTTGGAAGGATTTGGAGAAAAACTGTTTTTT. The chain carries TRBV5-1 and TRBJ1-4, with no clear D. Germline lookup yields CDR1 SGHRS and CDR2 YFSETQ. This CDR3 is built from 14 residues. Trimming took 0 bases from V and 8 from J, leaving 11 bases between them.

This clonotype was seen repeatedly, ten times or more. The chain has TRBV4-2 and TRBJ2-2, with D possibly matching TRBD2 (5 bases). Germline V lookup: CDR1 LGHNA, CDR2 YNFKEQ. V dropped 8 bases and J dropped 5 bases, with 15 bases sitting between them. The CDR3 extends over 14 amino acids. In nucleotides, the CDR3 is TGTGCCAGCTCCCCCCGAGGCGGGACCGGGGAGCTGTTTTTT. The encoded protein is CASSPRGGTGELFF.

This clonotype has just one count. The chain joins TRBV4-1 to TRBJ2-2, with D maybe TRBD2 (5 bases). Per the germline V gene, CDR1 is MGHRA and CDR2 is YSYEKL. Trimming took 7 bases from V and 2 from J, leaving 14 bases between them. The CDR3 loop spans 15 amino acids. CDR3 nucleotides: TGCGCCAGCACTTCGATATGGACTAACACCGGGGAGCTGTTTTTT. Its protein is CASTSIWTNTGELFF.

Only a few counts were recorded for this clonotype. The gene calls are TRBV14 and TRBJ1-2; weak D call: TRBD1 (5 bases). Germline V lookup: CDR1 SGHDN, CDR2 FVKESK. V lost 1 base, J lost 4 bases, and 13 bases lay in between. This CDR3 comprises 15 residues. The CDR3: CASSQGPGRIYGYTF. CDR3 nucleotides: TGTGCCAGCAGCCAAGGACCGGGACGGATCTATGGCTACACCTTC.

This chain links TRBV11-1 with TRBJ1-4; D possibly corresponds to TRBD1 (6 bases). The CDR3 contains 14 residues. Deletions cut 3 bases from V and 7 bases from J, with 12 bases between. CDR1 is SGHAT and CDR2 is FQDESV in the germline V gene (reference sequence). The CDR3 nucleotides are TGTGCCAGCAGCTTTGACAGGACAAGTGAAAAACTGTTTTTT. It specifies CASSFDRTSEKLFF.

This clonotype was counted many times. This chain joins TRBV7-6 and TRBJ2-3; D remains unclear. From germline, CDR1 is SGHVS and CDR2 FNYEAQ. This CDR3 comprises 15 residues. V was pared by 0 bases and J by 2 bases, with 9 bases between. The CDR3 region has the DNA TGTGCCAGCAGCTTAGCCGGGTCGGCCACAGATACGCAGTATTTT. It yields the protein CASSLAGSATDTQYF.

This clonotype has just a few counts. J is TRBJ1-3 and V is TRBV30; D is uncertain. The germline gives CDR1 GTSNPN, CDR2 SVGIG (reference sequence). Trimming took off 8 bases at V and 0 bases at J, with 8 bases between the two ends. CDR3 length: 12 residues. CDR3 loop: CAADFSGNTIYF. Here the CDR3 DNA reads TGTGCCGCTGATTTCTCTGGAAACACCATATATTTT.

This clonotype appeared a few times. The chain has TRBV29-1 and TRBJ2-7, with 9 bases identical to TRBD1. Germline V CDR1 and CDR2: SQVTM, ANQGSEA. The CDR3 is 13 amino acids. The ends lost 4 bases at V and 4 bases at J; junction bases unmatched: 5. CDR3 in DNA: TGCAGCGTTGCCTACGGGACAGGGTACGAGCAGTACTTC. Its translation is CSVAYGTGYEQYF.

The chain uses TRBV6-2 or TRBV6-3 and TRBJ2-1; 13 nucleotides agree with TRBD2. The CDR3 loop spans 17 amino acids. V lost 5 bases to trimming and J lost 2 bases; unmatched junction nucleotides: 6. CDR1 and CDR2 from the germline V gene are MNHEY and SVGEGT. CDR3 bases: TGTGCCAGCAGTCCTTGGACTAGCGGGGGAGCCTACAATGAGCAGTTCTTC. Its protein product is CASSPWTSGGAYNEQFF.

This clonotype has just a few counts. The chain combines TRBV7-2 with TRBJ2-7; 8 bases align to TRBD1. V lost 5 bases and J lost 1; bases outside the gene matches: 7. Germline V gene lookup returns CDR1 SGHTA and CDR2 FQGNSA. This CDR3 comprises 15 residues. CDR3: CASSPRDRRSYEQYF. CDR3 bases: TGTGCCAGCAGCCCCCGGGACAGGCGATCCTACGAGCAGTACTTC.

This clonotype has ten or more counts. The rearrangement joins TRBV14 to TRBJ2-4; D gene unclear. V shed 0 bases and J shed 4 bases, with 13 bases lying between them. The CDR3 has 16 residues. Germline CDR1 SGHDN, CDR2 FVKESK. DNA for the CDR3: TGTGCCAGCAGCCAAGATAGCTCGCGCCAGAAAAACATTCAGTACTTC. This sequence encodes CASSQDSSRQKNIQYF. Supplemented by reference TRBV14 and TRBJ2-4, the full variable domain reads EAGVTQFPSHSVIEKGQTVTLRCDPISGHDNLYWYRRVMGKEIKFLLHFVKESKQDESGMPNNRFLAERTGGTYSTLKVQPAELEDSGVYFCASSQDSSRQKNIQYFGAGTRLSVL.

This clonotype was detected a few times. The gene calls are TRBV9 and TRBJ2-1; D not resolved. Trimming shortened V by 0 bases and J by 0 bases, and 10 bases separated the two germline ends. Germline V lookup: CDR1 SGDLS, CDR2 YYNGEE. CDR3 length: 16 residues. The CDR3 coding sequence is TGTGCCAGCAGCGTAGCCTCGATAAGCTCCTACAATGAGCAGTTCTTC. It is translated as CASSVASISSYNEQFF.

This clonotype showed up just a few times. This CDR3 is CASSSRDTSYEQYF. CDR3 nucleotides: TGTGCCAGCAGCTCCCGGGACACTTCCTACGAGCAGTACTTC. This chain joins TRBV7-2 and TRBJ2-7; D is possibly TRBD1 (6 bases). Deletions cut 4 bases from V and 1 base from J, with 11 bases between. Germline lookup yields CDR1 SGHTA and CDR2 FQGNSA. The CDR3 spans 14 residues. Filled out from reference TRBV7-2 and TRBJ2-7, the complete variable domain reads GAGVSQSPSNKVTEKGKDVELRCDPISGHTALYWYRQSLGQGLEFLIYFQGNSAPDKSGLPSDRFSAERTGGSVSTLTIQRTQQEDSAVYLCASSSRDTSYEQYFGPGTRLTVT.